The 10 T cell receptor beta chains in this list originate from one sample, sequenced in a study of T cell repertoires in cytomegalovirus infection. These receptors' targets are unknown. TCRdb re-derived calls from the reads in MiXCR, one entry per CDR3 protein. Altogether hundreds of thousands of distinct CDR3 sequences are present, about 30% being singletons, with the ten largest covering about an eighth. Sequenced material: cultured CD8+ T cells from PBMCs, taken from culture after CMV antigen stimulation. These receptors originate from a human donor in good health (CMV status not recorded). Some clones in this sample may be carry-over from other donors' samples.

The chain recombines TRBV6-1 with TRBJ2-5, with 8 bases matching TRBD1. In germline, CDR1 is MNHNS, CDR2 SASEGT. This CDR3 has 16 amino acids. The V gene end was trimmed by 4 bases and the J gene end by 2 bases; junction bases not matched to a gene: 9. CDR3 amino acids: CASSVMTGVGQETQYF. CDR3 nucleotide sequence: TGTGCCAGCAGTGTCATGACAGGGGTTGGTCAAGAGACCCAGTACTTC.

The chain joins TRBV4-3 to TRBJ2-3; unclear D gene. V was shortened by 3 bases and J by 2 bases, with 9 bases between the two germline ends. The CDR3 spans 14 residues. In germline, CDR1 is LGHNA, CDR2 YSLEER. This chain's CDR3 is CASSHDTLTDTQYF. In nucleotides, the CDR3 is TGCGCCAGCAGCCACGACACCCTCACAGATACGCAGTATTTT.

There are a few counts of this clonotype. V gene TRBV29-1 combines with J gene TRBJ1-1, with D unclear. CDR3 size: 12 residues. CDR1 and CDR2 from the germline V gene are SQVTM and ANQGSEA. The germline V and J ends were trimmed by 5 bases and 4 bases, with 11 bases remaining between them. CDR3 region: CSVNTGTTEAFF. The CDR3 DNA follows: TGCAGCGTTAATACGGGAACCACTGAAGCTTTCTTT.

In its sample, this clonotype was seen many times. J is TRBJ2-1 and V is TRBV7-2; D possibly corresponds to TRBD2 (5 bases). This CDR3 has 13 amino acids. Trimming stripped 6 bases from V and 7 bases from J, with 13 bases between. The germline CDR1 and CDR2 sequences are SGHTA and FQGNSA. DNA of the CDR3: TGTGCCAGCAGTCTAGCTTACCAGAATGAGCAGTTCTTC. Translating gives CASSLAYQNEQFF.

This clonotype showed up many times. This rearrangement joins TRBV19 to TRBJ2-2, with unresolved D. V shed 3 bases and J shed 3 bases, with 8 bases lying between them. Germline V gives CDR1 LNHDA, CDR2 SQIVND (reference sequence). The CDR3 sequence is 14 residues long. CDR3 sequence reads: CASSIGYDTGELFF. DNA of the CDR3: TGTGCCAGTAGTATCGGGTACGACACCGGGGAGCTGTTTTTT. Using reference TRBV19 and TRBJ2-2 for the parts outside the CDR3, the full variable domain is DGGITQSPKYLFRKEGQNVTLSCEQNLNHDAMYWYRQDPGQGLRLIYYSQIVNDFQKGDIAEGYSVSREKKESFPLTVTSAQKNPTAFYLCASSIGYDTGELFFGEGSRLTVL.

The genes are TRBV5-6 and TRBJ2-3, with D maybe TRBD2 (6 bases). Per the germline V gene, CDR1 is SGHDT and CDR2 is YYEEEE. V dropped 6 bases and J dropped 1 base, with 12 bases sitting between them. The CDR3 extends over 14 amino acids. For the CDR3, the DNA is TGTGCCAGCACCACGCGGGGACGCACAGATACGCAGTATTTT. Encoded protein: CASTTRGRTDTQYF.

The chain carries TRBV7-9 and TRBJ2-1, with 11 bases aligning to TRBD2. CDR3 length equals 15 residues. J gave up 6 bases and V 1 base, and 2 bases lay outside the gene matches. Germline lookup yields CDR1 SEHNR and CDR2 FQNEAQ (reference sequence). CDR3 in DNA: TGTGCCAGCAGCTTAGAACTAGCGGGAGCCAATGAGCAGTTCTTC. It encodes CASSLELAGANEQFF.

This clonotype was detected a few times. The chain recombines TRBV11-2 with TRBJ2-1; D unresolved. Trimming pared 5 bases from V and 0 bases from J, leaving 14 bases between. CDR3 length: 16 amino acids. CDR1 SGHAT and CDR2 FQNNGV come from the germline V gene. In DNA form, the CDR3 reads TGTGCCAGCAGCACCCGGGTCCCAAACTCCTACAATGAGCAGTTCTTC. Translation: CASSTRVPNSYNEQFF.

Concerning this clonotype itself: The junction and the germline gene differ at one end; a read error may be behind it. The chain couples TRBV7-2 to TRBJ1-5; D unclear. The germline CDR1 and CDR2 sequences are SGHTA and FQGNSA. The CDR3 spans 15 residues. Written as DNA, the CDR3 is TGTGCCAGCAACTTAATTGGTCAGGAAGATCAGCCCCAGCATTTT. This sequence encodes CASNLIGQEDQPQHF.

There are a few counts of this clonotype. V usage is TRBV6-5 and J usage is TRBJ2-1; D is ambiguous. Looked up from germline, CDR1 is MNHEY and CDR2 is SVGAGI. Trimming stripped 7 bases from V and 0 bases from J, with 13 bases between. This CDR3 comprises 15 residues. CDR3 in amino acids: CASTETRSSYNEQFF. The CDR3 DNA is TGTGCCAGCACCGAGACTCGCAGCTCCTACAATGAGCAGTTCTTC.